The 8 T cell receptor beta chains reported below all come from one sample, sequenced in a study of blood T cells in healthy people across ages. The second PCR ran roughly 6 to 11 cycles with a sample-barcoded 5' primer and J-beta primers. One entry per CDR3 protein, called by TCRdb with MiXCR from the 5' RACE reads. The sample gives about 800,000 distinct CDR3 sequences, approximately 25% of which show up once; roughly 3.8% is in the top ten. This sample also appeared in a second study, on T cells of mothers and their children.

Sample: blood. Source of these receptors: a boy aged 5-17 years in good health.

This clonotype was detected a few times. This chain connects TRBV28 to TRBJ2-1, with 7 bases identical to TRBD1. The DNA end favors TRBJ2-7, so the J call may be wrong. The CDR3 totals 16 residues. Germline CDR1 MDHEN, CDR2 SYDVKM. CDR3 residues: CASSSRGLDLSYEQYF. The CDR3 DNA reads as TGTGCCAGCAGTTCCAGGGGGTTGGACCTCTCCTACGAGCAGTACTTC.

In the case of this clonotype: It may be a read error: a sequence one base away is much more abundant. V usage is TRBV29-1 and J usage is TRBJ2-6; a possible D gene is TRBD2 (6 bases). Germline assignment: CDR1 SQVTM and CDR2 ANQGSEA. V was shortened by 5 bases and J by 2 bases, with 10 bases between the two germline ends. The CDR3 has 14 residues. The CDR3: CSVRGSPGANVLTF. The CDR3 DNA sequence: TGCAGCGTTCGGGGGAGCCCTGGGGCCAACGTCCTGACTTTC.

This clonotype occurred a few times. This rearrangement joins TRBV4-1 to TRBJ2-6; 9 bases match TRBD2. CDR3 length: 19 residues. From germline, CDR1 is MGHRA and CDR2 YSYEKL. The junction had 14 bases not matched to a gene; V was cut back by 4 bases and J by 4 bases. CDR3 nucleotide sequence: TGCGCCAGCAGCCCCCTTGTAGCGGGAGACGGGACGGGGGCCAACGTCCTGACTTTC. Translation: CASSPLVAGDGTGANVLTF.

This chain uses TRBV20-1 with TRBJ2-5; D unclear. With the DNA end fitting TRBJ2-1 better, the J assignment may be wrong. The CDR3 contains 15 residues. Per germline, CDR1 DFQATT and CDR2 SNEGSKA (reference sequence). DNA for the CDR3: TGCAGTGCTAGCCACATTTCCGGAGCCTTAGATGAGCAGTTCTTC. It encodes CSASHISGALDEQFF.

The CDR3 loop reads CASSITSAHYYEQYF. In DNA, the CDR3 is TGTGCCAGCAGTATTACTAGCGCGCATTACTACGAGCAGTACTTC. The gene calls are TRBV27 and TRBJ2-7; TRBD2 matches at 7 bases. Germline lookup yields CDR1 MNHEY and CDR2 SMNVEV (reference sequence). V lost 5 bases to trimming and J lost 3 bases; unmatched junction nucleotides: 10. This CDR3 spans 15 amino acids.

This clonotype has just a few counts. This chain uses TRBV20-1 with TRBJ2-5; D may be TRBD1 (6 bases). The germline V gene encodes CDR1 DFQATT and CDR2 SNEGSKA (reference sequence). V shed 3 bases and J shed 4 bases, with 15 bases lying between them. This CDR3 contains 14 residues. The CDR3 is CSARNRVGRETQYF. As DNA, the CDR3 is TGCAGTGCTAGGAACAGGGTGGGTCGAGAGACCCAGTACTTC.

This clonotype was counted only a few times. This chain uses TRBV27 with TRBJ2-2, with D possibly being TRBD1 (5 bases). The CDR3 totals 14 residues. From germline, CDR1 is MNHEY and CDR2 SMNVEV (reference sequence). The V end was cut by 2 bases, the J end by 5 bases, with 9 bases between. CDR3 in amino acids: CASSLGARTGELFF. The CDR3 nucleotides read TGTGCCAGCAGTTTAGGGGCGAGAACCGGGGAGCTGTTTTTT.

The chain couples TRBV4-3 to TRBJ2-7, with 8 bases identical to TRBD1. The CDR3 runs to 17 residues. CDR1 and CDR2 (germline): LGHNA, YSLEER. V lost 2 bases and J lost 0; bases outside the gene matches: 9. The CDR3 DNA is TGCGCCAGCAGCCAAACTGGGGACAGGACGAGCTCCTACGAGCAGTACTTC. It yields the protein CASSQTGDRTSSYEQYF.